The 9 T cell receptor beta chains reported below all come from one sample, sequenced in a study of CD8+ T cells in alopecia areata. Treatment specified: oral pan-JAK inhibitor, 5-10 mg twice daily. Extraction and reverse transcription of RNA yielded cDNA as the sequencing template. Clones were sequenced by immunoSEQ multiplex PCR, and TCRdb holds only the in-frame ones, with some missing. The data contain more than 95,000 clones, around 60% of them singletons. This sample comprised CD4+ T cells sorted from blood, obtained at week 4, from a patient treated with tofacitinib. These receptors were obtained from a human donor with alopecia areata.

This clone is a singleton in its sample. This rearrangement joins TRBV5-4 to TRBJ2-2, with TRBD2 matching 10 bases. The germline V gene has CDR1 SGHNT and CDR2 YYREEE (reference sequence). With V trimmed by 1 base and J by 5 bases, 5 bases remained unmatched. The CDR3 length is 16 residues. The CDR3 sequence is CASSLQRGGRTGELFF. For the CDR3, the DNA is TGTGCCAGCAGCTTGCAGCGGGGGGGCCGAACCGGGGAGCTGTTTTTT.

This clone has a handful of counts. V and J are TRBV4-1 and TRBJ1-2; D is possibly TRBD1 (5 bases). V was trimmed by 3 bases and J by 3 bases, leaving 14 bases between them. This CDR3 has 15 residues. Germline V lookup: CDR1 MGHRA, CDR2 YSYEKL. The CDR3 coding sequence is TGCGCCAGCAGCCAGGACACAGGAAAAGACTATGGCTACACCTTC. Its protein is CASSQDTGKDYGYTF.

The chain carries TRBV5-1 and TRBJ2-1; TRBD2 matches at 8 bases. This CDR3 contains 15 residues. V lost 2 bases, J lost 2 bases, and 3 bases stayed unmatched. Per germline, CDR1 SGHRS and CDR2 YFSETQ. CDR3 sequence: CASSLTGGTYNEQFF. CDR3 DNA: TGCGCCAGCAGCTTAACGGGAGGGACCTACAATGAGCAGTTCTTC.

The chain couples TRBV6-5 to TRBJ1-2; D unresolved. The CDR3 sequence is 15 residues long. Trimming left V 5 bases short and J 0 bases short, with 13 bases between. Germline CDR1 is MNHEY and CDR2 is SVGAGI. The CDR3 is CASSRGILSNYGYTF. For the CDR3, the DNA is TGTGCCAGCAGTCGCGGTATCCTGTCTAACTATGGCTACACCTTC.

The V gene is TRBV5-1, the J gene TRBJ1-2; the D is unclear. CDR1 SGHRS and CDR2 YFSETQ come from the germline V gene. The CDR3 consists of 14 residues. V was clipped by 4 bases and J by 7 bases, with 17 bases between them. The CDR3 reads CASSSNVLLGGYTF. The CDR3, as DNA: TGCGCCAGCAGCAGTAACGTGTTACTAGGTGGCTACACCTTC.

V and J are TRBV11-2 and TRBJ2-7; 8 bases are a match to TRBD1. Germline values: CDR1 SGHAT, CDR2 FQNNGV. The CDR3 length is 14 residues. Trimming at V came to 5 bases and at J to 3 bases, leaving 6 bases not matched to a gene. The CDR3 bases are TGTGCCAGCAGCCCCCGGACAGGGAACTACGAGCAGTACTTC. Translation gives CASSPRTGNYEQYF.

The chain's CDR3 is CSVEGAQGPGDTQYF. The CDR3 coding sequence is TGCAGCGTTGAGGGTGCACAGGGGCCGGGAGATACGCAGTATTTT. The J gene is TRBJ2-3, the V gene TRBV29-1; TRBD1 matches at 7 bases. J gave up 5 bases and V 3 bases, and 11 bases lay outside the gene matches. Looked up from germline, CDR1 is SQVTM and CDR2 is ANQGSEA. The CDR3 runs 15 residues.

This clone has only a few counts. The rearrangement links TRBV6-5 to TRBJ2-6; D unclear. The CDR3 spans 15 residues. Trimming cost V 5 bases and J 2 bases, with 10 bases left between them. Germline CDR1 MNHEY, CDR2 SVGAGI. For the CDR3, the DNA is TGTGCCAGCAGTGTCACCAGCACTGGGGCCAACGTCCTGACTTTC. Amino acids: CASSVTSTGANVLTF.

With regard to this clone: Being one base from a much bigger clone, this may be a read error. Other DNA sequences from this sample encode an identical CDR3 as well. The chain uses TRBV2 and TRBJ2-3; unclear D gene. V dropped 6 bases and J dropped 2 bases, with 3 bases sitting between them. The CDR3 runs to 11 residues. Germline CDR1 is SNHLY and CDR2 is FYNNEI. Here the CDR3 DNA reads TGTGCCAGCAGCGACACAGATACGCAGTATTTT. As protein: CASSDTDTQYF.